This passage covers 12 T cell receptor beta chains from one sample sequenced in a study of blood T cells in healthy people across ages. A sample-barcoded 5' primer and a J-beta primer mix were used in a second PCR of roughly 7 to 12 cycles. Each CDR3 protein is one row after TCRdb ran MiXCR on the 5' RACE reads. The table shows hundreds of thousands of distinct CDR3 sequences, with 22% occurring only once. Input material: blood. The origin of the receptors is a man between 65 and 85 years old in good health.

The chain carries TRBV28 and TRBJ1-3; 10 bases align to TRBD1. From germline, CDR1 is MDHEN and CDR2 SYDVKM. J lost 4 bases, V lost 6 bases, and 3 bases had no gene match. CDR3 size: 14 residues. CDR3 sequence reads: CASRGQGMGNTIYF. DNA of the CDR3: TGTGCCAGCAGGGGACAGGGGATGGGAAACACCATATATTTT.

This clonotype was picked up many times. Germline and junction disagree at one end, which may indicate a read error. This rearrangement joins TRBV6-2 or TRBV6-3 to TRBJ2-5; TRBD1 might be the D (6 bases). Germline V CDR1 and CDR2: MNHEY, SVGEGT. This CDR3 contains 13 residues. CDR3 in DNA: TGCGCCAGCAGCTACGGACAGCAAGAGACCCAGTACTTC. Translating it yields CASSYGQQETQYF.

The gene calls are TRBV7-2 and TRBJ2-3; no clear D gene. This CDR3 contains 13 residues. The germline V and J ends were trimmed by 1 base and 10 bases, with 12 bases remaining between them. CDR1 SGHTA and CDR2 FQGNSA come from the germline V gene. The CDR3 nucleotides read TGTGCCAGCAGCTTAGATCGGCATGATCCGCAGTATTTT. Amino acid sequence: CASSLDRHDPQYF.

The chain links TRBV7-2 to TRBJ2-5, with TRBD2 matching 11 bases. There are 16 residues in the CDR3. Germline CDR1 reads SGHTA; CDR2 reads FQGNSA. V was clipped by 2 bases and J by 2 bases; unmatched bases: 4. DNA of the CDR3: TGTGCCAGCAGCTTAACGCTAGCGGGGGGACAAGAGACCCAGTACTTC. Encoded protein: CASSLTLAGGQETQYF.

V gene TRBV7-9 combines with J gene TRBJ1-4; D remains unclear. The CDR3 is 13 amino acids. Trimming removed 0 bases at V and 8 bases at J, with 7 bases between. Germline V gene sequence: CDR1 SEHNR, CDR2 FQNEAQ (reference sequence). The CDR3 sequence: CASSLARLEKLFF. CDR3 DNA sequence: TGTGCCAGCAGCTTAGCGCGCTTGGAAAAACTGTTTTTT.

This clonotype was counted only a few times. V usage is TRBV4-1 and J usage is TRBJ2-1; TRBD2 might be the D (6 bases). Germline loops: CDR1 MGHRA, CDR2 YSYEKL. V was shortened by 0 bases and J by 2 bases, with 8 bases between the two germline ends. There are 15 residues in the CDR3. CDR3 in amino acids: CASSQDPGAYNEQFF. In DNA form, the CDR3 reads TGCGCCAGCAGCCAAGATCCGGGGGCCTACAATGAGCAGTTCTTC.

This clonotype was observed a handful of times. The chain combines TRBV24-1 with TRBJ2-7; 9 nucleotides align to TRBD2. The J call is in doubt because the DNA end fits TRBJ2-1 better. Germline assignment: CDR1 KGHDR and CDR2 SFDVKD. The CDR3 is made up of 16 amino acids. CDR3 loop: CATSSSGSILYNEQFF. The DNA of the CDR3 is TGTGCCACCAGCAGTAGCGGGAGTATCCTCTACAATGAGCAGTTCTTC.

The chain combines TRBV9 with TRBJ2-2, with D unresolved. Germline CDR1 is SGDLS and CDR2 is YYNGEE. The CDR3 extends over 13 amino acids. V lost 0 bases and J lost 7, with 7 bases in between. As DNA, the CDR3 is TGTGCCAGCAGCGTAGGGACGCACGGGGAGCTGTTTTTT. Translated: CASSVGTHGELFF.

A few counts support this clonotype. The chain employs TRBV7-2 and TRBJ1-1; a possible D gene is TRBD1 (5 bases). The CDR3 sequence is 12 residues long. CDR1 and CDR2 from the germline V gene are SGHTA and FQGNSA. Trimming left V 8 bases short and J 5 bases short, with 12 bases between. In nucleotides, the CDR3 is TGTGCCAGCGGGACCGAAAAGACTGAAGCTTTCTTT. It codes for CASGTEKTEAFF.

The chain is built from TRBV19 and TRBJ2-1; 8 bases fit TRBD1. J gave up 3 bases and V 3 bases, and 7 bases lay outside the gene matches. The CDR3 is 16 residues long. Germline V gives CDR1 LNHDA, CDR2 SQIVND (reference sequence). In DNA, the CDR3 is TGTGCCAGTAGTATGCGGGCAGGGGGCCTCTACAATGAGCAGTTCTTC. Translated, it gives CASSMRAGGLYNEQFF.

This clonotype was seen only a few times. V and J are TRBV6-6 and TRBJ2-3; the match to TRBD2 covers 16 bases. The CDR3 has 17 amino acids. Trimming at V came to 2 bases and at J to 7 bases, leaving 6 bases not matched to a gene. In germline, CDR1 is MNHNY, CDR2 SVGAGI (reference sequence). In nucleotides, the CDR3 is TGTGCCAGCAGTTACGGGGGGACTAGCGGGAGGGAGAATACGCAGTATTTT. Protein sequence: CASSYGGTSGRENTQYF.

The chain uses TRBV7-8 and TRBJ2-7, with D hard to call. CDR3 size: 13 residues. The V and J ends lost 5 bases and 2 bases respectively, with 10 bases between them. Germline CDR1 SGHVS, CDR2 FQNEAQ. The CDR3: CASSGRVPYEQYV. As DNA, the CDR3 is TGTGCCAGCAGCGGACGAGTCCCCTACGAGCAGTACGTC.